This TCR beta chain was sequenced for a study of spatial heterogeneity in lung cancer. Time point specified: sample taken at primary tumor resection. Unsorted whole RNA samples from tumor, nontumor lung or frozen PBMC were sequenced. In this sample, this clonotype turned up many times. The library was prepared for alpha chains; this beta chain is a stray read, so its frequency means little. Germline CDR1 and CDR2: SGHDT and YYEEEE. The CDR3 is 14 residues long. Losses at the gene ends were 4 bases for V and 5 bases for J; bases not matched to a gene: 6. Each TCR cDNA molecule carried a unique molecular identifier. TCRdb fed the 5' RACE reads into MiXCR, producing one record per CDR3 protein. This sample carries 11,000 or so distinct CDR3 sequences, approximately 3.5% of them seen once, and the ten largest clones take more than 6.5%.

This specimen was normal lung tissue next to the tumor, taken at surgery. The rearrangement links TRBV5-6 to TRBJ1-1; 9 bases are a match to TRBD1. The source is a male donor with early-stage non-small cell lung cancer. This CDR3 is CASSRDRAQTEAFF. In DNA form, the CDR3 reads TGTGCCAGCAGCCGGGACAGGGCGCAGACTGAAGCTTTCTTT.